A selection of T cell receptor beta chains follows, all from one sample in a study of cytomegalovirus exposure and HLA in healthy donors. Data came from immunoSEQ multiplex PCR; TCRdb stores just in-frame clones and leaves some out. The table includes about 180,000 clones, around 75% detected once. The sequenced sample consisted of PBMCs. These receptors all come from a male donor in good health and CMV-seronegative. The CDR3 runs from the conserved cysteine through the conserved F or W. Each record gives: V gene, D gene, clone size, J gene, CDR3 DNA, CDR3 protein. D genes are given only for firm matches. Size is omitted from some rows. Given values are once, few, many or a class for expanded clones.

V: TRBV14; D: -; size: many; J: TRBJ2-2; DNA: TGTGCCAGCAGCAAGAGGCGAACCGGGGAGCTGTTTTTT; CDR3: CASSKRRTGELFF
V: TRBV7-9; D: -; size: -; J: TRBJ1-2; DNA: TGTTCCAGCAGCGGCATTATTGGCCCGTCTAACTATGGCTACACCTTC; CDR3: CSSSGIIGPSNYGYTF
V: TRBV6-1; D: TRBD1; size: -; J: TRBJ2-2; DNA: TGTGCCAGCCGGGACAGGGTTGGTTCCGGGGAGCTGTTTTTT; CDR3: CASRDRVGSGELFF
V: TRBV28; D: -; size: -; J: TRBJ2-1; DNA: TGTGCCAGCAGTTCCGGACAGGGAGGGACCTACAATGAGCAGTTCTTC; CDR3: CASSSGQGGTYNEQFF
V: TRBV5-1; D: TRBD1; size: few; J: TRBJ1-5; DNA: TGCGCCAGCAGCCAGGGGGTAAATAGCAATCAGCCCCAGCATTTT; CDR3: CASSQGVNSNQPQHF
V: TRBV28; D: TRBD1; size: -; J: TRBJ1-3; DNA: TGTGCCAGCAGTTTGCCTCCCACAGGGGTCAGAAACACCATATATTTT; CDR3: CASSLPPTGVRNTIYF
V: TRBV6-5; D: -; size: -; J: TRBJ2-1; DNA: TGTGCCAGCAGTTACCGGTCAAACGATTGGTATGAGCAGTTCTTC; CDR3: CASSYRSNDWYEQFF
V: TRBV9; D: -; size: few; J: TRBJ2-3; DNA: TGTGCCAGCAGCGTAGAGGGGGGCACAGATACGCAGTATTTT; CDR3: CASSVEGGTDTQYF
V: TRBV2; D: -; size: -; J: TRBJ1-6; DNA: TGTGCCAGCAGTCGGTTGCGGCAGTATAATTCACCCCTCCACTTT; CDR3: CASSRLRQYNSPLHF
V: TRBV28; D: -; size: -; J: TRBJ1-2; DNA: TGTGCCAGCAGTCCGGACGGAGGTAACTATGGCTACACCTTC; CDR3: CASSPDGGNYGYTF
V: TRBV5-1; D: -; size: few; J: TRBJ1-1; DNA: TGCGCCAGCAGCTTGGTAGGGGAACTTCGGTCTGAAGCTTTCTTT; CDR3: CASSLVGELRSEAFF
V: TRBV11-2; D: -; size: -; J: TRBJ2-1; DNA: TGTGCCAGCAGCCTGGGGGCCGAGCAGTTCTTC; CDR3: CASSLGAEQFF
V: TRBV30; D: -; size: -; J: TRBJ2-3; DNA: TGTGCCTGGAGGGACCTCAGGAGGTCTAGCACAGATACGCAGTATTTT; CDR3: CAWRDLRRSSTDTQYF
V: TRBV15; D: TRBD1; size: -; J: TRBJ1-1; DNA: TGTGCCACCAGCAGAGAAAGACAGGGTGGATGGGCTTTCTTT; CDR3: CATSRERQGGWAFF
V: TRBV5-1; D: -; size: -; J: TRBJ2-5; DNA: TGCGCCAGCAGCTTGGCGACTCAAGAGACCCAGTACTTC; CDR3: CASSLATQETQYF
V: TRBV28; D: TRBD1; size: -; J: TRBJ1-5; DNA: TGTGCCAGCAGGGGGACAGGGTTTTACAATCAGCCCCAGCATTTT; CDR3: CASRGTGFYNQPQHF
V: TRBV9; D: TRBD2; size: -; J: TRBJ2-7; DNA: TGTGCCAGCAGCGTAACGCTAGCGGGGAGCGAGCAGTACTTC; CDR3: CASSVTLAGSEQYF
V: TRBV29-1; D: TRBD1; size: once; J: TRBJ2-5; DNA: TGCAGCGTTGAGGGGGGACAGGGAGACGGCGGCCAGTACTTC; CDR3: CSVEGGQGDGGQYF
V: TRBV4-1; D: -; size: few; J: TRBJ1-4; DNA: TGCGCCAGCAGCCAAGGAACAGGGAGAAGAAATGAAAAACTGTTTTTT; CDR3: CASSQGTGRRNEKLFF
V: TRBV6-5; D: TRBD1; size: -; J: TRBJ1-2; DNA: TGTGCCAGCAGTTACTCAGTCAGGGGGGTCGATGGCTACACCTTC; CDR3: CASSYSVRGVDGYTF
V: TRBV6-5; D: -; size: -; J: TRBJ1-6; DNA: TGTGCCAGCAGTAAACAGGGAAGAAATTCACCCCTCCACTTT; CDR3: CASSKQGRNSPLHF
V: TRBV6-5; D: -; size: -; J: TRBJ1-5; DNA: TGTGCCAGCAGTCCCCGACAGGTTAGCAATCAGCCCCAGCATTTT; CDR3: CASSPRQVSNQPQHF
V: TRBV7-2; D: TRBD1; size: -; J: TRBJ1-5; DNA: TGTGCCATAATCCAGGGGGCCGATAGCAATCAGCCCCAGCATTTT; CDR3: CAIIQGADSNQPQHF
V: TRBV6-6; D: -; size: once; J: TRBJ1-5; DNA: TGTGCCAGCAGTTATTACTACTCCGGGGAGCCCCAGCATTTT; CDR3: CASSYYYSGEPQHF
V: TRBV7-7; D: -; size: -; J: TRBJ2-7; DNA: TGTGCCAGCAGCTTAAATTGGGACACCTACGAGCAGTACTTC; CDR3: CASSLNWDTYEQYF
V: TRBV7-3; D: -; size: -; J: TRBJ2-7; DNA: TGTGCCAGCAGCTTAGACGGAGGGCGCTACGAGCAGTACTTC; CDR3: CASSLDGGRYEQYF
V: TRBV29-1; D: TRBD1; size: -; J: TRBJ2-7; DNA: TGCAGCGTTGTAAGGGACAGCAAGTACGAGCAGTACTTC; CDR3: CSVVRDSKYEQYF
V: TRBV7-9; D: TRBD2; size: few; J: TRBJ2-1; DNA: TGTGCCAGCAGCCGGACTAGCGGTCCGGTCGAGCAGTTCTTC; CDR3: CASSRTSGPVEQFF
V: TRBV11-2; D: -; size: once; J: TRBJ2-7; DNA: TGTGCCAGCAGTCCTGCCGTAGCCTACGAGCAGTACTTC; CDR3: CASSPAVAYEQYF
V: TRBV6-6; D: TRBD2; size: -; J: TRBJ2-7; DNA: TGTGCCAGCAGTTACTCCACGGGACTAGCGGGCGAGCAGTACTTC; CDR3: CASSYSTGLAGEQYF
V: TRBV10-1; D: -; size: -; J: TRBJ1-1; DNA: TGCGCCAGCAGTGAGTGGGCCGGCACTGAAGCTTTCTTT; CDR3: CASSEWAGTEAFF
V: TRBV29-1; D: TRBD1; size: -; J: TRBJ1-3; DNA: TGCAGCGTTGAGTACAGGGGCGGAAACACCATATATTTT; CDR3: CSVEYRGGNTIYF
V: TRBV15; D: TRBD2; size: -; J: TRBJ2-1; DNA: TGTGCCACCAGCCCCCACCCGGGACTAGGGGGTGAGCAGTTCTTC; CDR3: CATSPHPGLGGEQFF
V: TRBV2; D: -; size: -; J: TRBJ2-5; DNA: TGTGCCAGCAGTGGCCGGCGGGGCCAAGAGACCCAGTACTTC; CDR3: CASSGRRGQETQYF
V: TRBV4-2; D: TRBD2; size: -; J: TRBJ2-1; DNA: TGTGCCAGCAGCGCAACTAGCGGAACCTACAATGAGCAGTTCTTC; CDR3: CASSATSGTYNEQFF
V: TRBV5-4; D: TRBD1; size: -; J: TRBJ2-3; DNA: TGTGCCAGCAGCCTAAGGACAGGGAGCACAGATACGCAGTATTTT; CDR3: CASSLRTGSTDTQYF
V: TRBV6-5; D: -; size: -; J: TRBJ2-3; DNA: TGTGCCAGCAGTTCACAGGGTCTCACAGATACGCAGTATTTT; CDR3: CASSSQGLTDTQYF
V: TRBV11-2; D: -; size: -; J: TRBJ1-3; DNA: TGTGCCAGCAGCTTAGATCAGGCGTGGGCTGGAAACACCATATATTTT; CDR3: CASSLDQAWAGNTIYF
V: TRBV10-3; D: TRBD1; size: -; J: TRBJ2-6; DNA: TGTGCCATCAGCCGGACAGGGGAGAGCTCTGGGGCCAACGTCCTGACTTTC; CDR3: CAISRTGESSGANVLTF
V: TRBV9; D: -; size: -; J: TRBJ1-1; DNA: TGTGCCAGCAGCGGCGGGGGCACTGAAGCTTTCTTT; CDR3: CASSGGGTEAFF
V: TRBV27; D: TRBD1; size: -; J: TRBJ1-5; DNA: TGTGCCAGCAGTTTTACAGGGGGCTATCAGCCCCAGCATTTT; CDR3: CASSFTGGYQPQHF
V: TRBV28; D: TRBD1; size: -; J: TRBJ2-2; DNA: TGTGCCAGCAGTCCTGGACAGGGGTTCAGCACCGGGGAGCTGTTTTTT; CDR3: CASSPGQGFSTGELFF
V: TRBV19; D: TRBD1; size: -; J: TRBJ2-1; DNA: TGTGCCAGTAGTATCCTGTTACAGGGGAATGAGCAGTTCTTC; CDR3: CASSILLQGNEQFF
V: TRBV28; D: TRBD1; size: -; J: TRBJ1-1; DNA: TGTGCCAGCAGTTTATCCCGGGACAGGGGTATCTTT; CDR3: CASSLSRDRGIF
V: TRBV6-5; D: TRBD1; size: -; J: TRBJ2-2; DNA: TGTGCCAGCAGTGGACAGGGGAGTATCGGGGAGCTGTTTTTT; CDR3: CASSGQGSIGELFF